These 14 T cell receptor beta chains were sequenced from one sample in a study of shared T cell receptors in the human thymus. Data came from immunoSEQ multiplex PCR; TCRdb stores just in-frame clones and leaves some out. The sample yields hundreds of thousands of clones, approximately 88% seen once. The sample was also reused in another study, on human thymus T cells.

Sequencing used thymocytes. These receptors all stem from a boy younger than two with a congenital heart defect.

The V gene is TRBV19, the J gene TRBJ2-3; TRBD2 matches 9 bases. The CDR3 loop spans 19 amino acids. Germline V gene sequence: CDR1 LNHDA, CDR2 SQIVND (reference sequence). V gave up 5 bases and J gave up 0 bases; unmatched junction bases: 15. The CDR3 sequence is CASSPQGRGTSGSTDTQYF. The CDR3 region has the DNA TGTGCCAGTAGTCCCCAAGGAAGGGGAACTAGCGGGAGCACAGATACGCAGTATTTT.

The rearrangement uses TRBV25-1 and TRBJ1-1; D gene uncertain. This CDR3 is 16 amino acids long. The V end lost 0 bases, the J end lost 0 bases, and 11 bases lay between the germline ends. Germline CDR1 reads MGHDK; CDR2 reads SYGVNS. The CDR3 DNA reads TGTGCCAGCAGTGAATATATTAAGGACTTGAACACTGAAGCTTTCTTT. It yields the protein CASSEYIKDLNTEAFF.

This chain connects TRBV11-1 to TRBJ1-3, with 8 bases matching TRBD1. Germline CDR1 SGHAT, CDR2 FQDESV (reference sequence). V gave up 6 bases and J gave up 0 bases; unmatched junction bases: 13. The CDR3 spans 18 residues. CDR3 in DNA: TGTGCCAGCAGTCTGGGACCACCGGGACAGGCCTCTGGAAACACCATATATTTT. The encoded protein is CASSLGPPGQASGNTIYF.

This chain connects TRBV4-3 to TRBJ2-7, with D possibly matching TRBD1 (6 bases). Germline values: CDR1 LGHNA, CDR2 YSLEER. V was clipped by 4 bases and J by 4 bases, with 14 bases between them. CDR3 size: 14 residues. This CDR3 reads CASSPSPGAYEQYF. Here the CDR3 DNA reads TGCGCCAGCAGCCCCTCCCCAGGGGCATACGAGCAGTACTTC.

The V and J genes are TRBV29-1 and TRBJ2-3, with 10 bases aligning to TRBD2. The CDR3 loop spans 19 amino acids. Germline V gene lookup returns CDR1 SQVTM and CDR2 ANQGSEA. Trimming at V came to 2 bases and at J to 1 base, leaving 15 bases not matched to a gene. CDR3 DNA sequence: TGCAGCGTTGAATCGGGGGGCAGGGTAGCGGGAGGTGGCACAGATACGCAGTATTTT. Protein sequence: CSVESGGRVAGGGTDTQYF.

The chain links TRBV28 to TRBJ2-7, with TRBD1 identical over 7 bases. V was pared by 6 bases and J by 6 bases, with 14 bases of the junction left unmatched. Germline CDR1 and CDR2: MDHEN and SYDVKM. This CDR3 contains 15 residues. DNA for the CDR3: TGTGCCAGCAGGGATTATGCGACAGGGCTCGCCGAGCAGTACTTC. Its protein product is CASRDYATGLAEQYF.

This chain's CDR3 is CASSRTSSYEQYF. CDR3 DNA sequence: TGCGCCAGCAGCCGGACTAGCTCCTACGAGCAGTACTTC. This chain links TRBV5-1 with TRBJ2-7, with 7 bases matching TRBD2. The germline V gene encodes CDR1 SGHRS and CDR2 YFSETQ. The J segment lost 0 bases and the V segment lost 4 bases, leaving 1 base of the junction unmatched. The CDR3 sequence is 13 residues long.

The CDR3 protein is CASSGGLAGVETQYF. CDR3 nucleotides: TGTGCCAGCAGCGGGGGACTAGCGGGCGTTGAGACCCAGTACTTC. V usage is TRBV9 and J usage is TRBJ2-5; 12 bases map to TRBD2. V shed 3 bases, J shed 5 bases, and the junction held 5 bases outside the gene matches. Per germline, CDR1 SGDLS and CDR2 YYNGEE. The CDR3 consists of 15 residues.

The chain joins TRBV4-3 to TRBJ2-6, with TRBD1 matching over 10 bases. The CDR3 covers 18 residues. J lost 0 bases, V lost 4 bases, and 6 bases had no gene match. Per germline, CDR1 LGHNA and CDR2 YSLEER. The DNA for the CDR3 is TGCGCCAGCAGCCGGGAAGGACAGGGGGACTCTGGGGCCAACGTCCTGACTTTC. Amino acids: CASSREGQGDSGANVLTF.

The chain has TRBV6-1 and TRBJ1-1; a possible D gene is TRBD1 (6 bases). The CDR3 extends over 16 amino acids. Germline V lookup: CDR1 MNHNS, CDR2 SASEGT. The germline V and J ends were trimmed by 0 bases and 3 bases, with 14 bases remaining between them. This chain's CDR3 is CASSEALQGRDTEAFF. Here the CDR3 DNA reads TGTGCCAGCAGTGAAGCACTACAGGGTAGGGACACTGAAGCTTTCTTT.

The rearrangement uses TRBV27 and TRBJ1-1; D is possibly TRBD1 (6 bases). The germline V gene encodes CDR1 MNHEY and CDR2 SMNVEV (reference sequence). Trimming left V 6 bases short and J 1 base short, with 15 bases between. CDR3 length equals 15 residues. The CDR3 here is CASSFRGGQNTEAFF. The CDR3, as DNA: TGTGCCAGCAGCTTTAGGGGGGGGCAGAACACTGAAGCTTTCTTT.

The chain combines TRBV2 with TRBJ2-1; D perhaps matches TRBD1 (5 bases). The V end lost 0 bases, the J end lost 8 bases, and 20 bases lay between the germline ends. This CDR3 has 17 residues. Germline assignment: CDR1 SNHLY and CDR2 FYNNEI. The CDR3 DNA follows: TGTGCCAGCAGTGAAGCGAAGGGGCCTAGTGCTCGCGATGAGCAGTTCTTC. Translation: CASSEAKGPSARDEQFF.

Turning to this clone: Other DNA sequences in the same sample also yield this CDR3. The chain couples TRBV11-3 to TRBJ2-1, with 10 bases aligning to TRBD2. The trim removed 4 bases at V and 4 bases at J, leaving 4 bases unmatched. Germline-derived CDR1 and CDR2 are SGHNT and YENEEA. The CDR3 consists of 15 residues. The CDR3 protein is CASSSSAGGYNEQFF. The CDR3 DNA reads TGTGCCAGCAGCTCTTCAGCGGGAGGGTACAATGAGCAGTTCTTC.

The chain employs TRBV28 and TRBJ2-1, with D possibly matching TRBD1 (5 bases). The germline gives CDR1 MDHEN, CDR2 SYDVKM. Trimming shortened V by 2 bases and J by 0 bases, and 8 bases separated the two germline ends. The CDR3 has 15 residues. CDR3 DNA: TGTGCCAGCAGTTTAAGACAGAGCTCCTACAATGAGCAGTTCTTC. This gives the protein CASSLRQSSYNEQFF.